These 4 T cell receptor beta chains came from one sample sequenced in a study of T cell responses to AZD1222 COVID-19 vaccine (dated by TCRdb to about 2021). This specimen's time point label, interpreted: baseline before first vaccination. The library was generated by the immunoSEQ multiplex PCR assay. The clones in this table, taken by TCRdb from immuneACCESS, are in-frame only. Not every clone is retained; where verified, under half of the shortfall comes from an unresolved V gene, and the cause of the rest is unknown. For this sample the table gives around 99,000 clones, of which 85% to 95% were detected only once. Approximately 11% of the sample goes to the ten largest clones. Sequences were derived from peripheral blood, sampled on day 0 of AZD1222 vaccination. The receptors here all came from an adult in good health.

CDR3 nucleotide sequence: TGTGCCAGCAGTTTAGGGGCCCCCGAGGGCTACACCTTC. It codes for CASSLGAPEGYTF. The chain uses TRBV12-3 or TRBV12-4 and TRBJ1-2; no clear D gene. The CDR3 totals 13 residues. V lost 1 base and J 8 bases, leaving 11 bases between the germline ends.

The rearrangement uses TRBV4-3 and TRBJ2-1; 9 bases line up with TRBD2. The CDR3 is made up of 18 amino acids. The germline gives CDR1 LGHNA, CDR2 YSLEER. After removal of 1 base from V and 7 bases from J, the junction contained 14 bases not matched to a gene. The CDR3 region is CASSQVRVELAGRNEQFF. The CDR3 DNA reads TGCGCCAGCAGCCAAGTCAGGGTAGAGCTAGCGGGACGGAATGAGCAGTTCTTC.

This clone was recorded once. The V call is TRBV2, the J call TRBJ2-1; 7 bases match TRBD1. CDR3 length equals 15 residues. From germline, CDR1 is SNHLY and CDR2 FYNNEI. V lost 4 bases and J lost 6; bases outside the gene matches: 9. CDR3 sequence reads: CASSADRATTNEQFF. The CDR3 DNA is TGTGCCAGCAGTGCAGACAGGGCGACTACCAATGAGCAGTTCTTC.

The V gene is TRBV11-1, the J gene TRBJ2-7; tentative D call: TRBD2 (5 bases). This CDR3 spans 14 amino acids. Trimming removed 5 bases from V and 1 base from J, with 12 bases in between. Germline CDR1 is SGHAT and CDR2 is FQDESV (reference sequence). The chain's CDR3 is CASSKFRGSYEQYF. The CDR3, as DNA: TGTGCCAGCAGCAAGTTCCGAGGGTCCTACGAGCAGTACTTC.